Only a few counts were recorded for the clone carrying this T cell receptor beta chain. Antigen specificity is unknown. The data were taken from a study of OX40 agonist ivuxolimab in advanced cancers. At the level of the study: From roughly 20 to 90 years was the age range, with a mean of 60 years, and around 83% were male.

TCRdb's table, derived via immunoSEQ multiplex PCR, lists solely in-frame clones and lacks some. Of tens of thousands of clones listed, around 88% are singletons. Whole-study findings and limits: In the 0.1-3.0 mg/kg groups, partial responders showed among the lowest expansion.

The clonotype originates from an adult with an advanced solid tumor such as melanoma, head and neck, liver or kidney cancer. This sample comprised CD4+ or CD8+ T cells sorted from blood, obtained in a trial of the OX40 agonist ivuxolimab.

This CDR3 is CAWSVRDRVGQPQHF. The DNA for the CDR3 is TGTGCCTGGAGTGTACGGGACAGGGTGGGTCAGCCCCAGCATTTT. The V and J genes are TRBV30 and TRBJ1-5; 9 nucleotides agree with TRBD1. Germline lookup yields CDR1 GTSNPN and CDR2 SVGIG (reference sequence). Unmatched junction bases numbered 6, after V lost 0 bases and J lost 6 bases. The CDR3 has 15 residues.